Below, 27 T cell receptor beta chains from the same sample are listed, as sequenced in a study of T cell changes during pregnancy in multiple sclerosis. Produced via immunoSEQ multiplex PCR; TCRdb's table is partial and in-frame only. The table records some 130,000 clones, roughly 97% of them present only once. This sample comprised peripheral blood, obtained after pregnancy. The receptor set was obtained from a female donor with multiple sclerosis, enrolled in a pregnancy study.

The rearrangement uses TRBV6-1 and TRBJ1-5, with TRBD1 as a possible D gene (5 bases). V shed 7 bases and J shed 6 bases, with 16 bases lying between them. There are 14 residues in the CDR3. Germline CDR1 is MNHNS and CDR2 is SASEGT. The CDR3 is CASTAAGGSQPQHF. The CDR3 region has the DNA TGTGCCAGCACCGCGGCTGGGGGGAGTCAGCCCCAGCATTTT.

The rearrangement joins TRBV4-2 to TRBJ2-2, with 9 bases fitting TRBD2. The CDR3 length is 17 residues. CDR1 LGHNA and CDR2 YNFKEQ come from the germline V gene. The trim removed 0 bases at V and 4 bases at J, leaving 6 bases unmatched. CDR3 region: CASSQDVLAGTTGELFF. CDR3 DNA: TGTGCCAGCAGCCAAGACGTGCTAGCGGGGACCACCGGGGAGCTGTTTTTT.

The chain couples TRBV19 to TRBJ2-7, with TRBD2 as a possible D gene (6 bases). Germline values: CDR1 LNHDA, CDR2 SQIVND (reference sequence). CDR3 length: 14 residues. The V gene lost 1 base and the J gene lost 1 base, with 8 bases spanning the gap. As DNA, the CDR3 is TGTGCCAGTAGTATAGTGGAGGGATCCTACGAGCAGTACTTC. As protein: CASSIVEGSYEQYF.

The gene calls are TRBV6-6 and TRBJ2-7, with 8 nucleotides matching TRBD1. CDR1 is MNHNY and CDR2 is SVGAGI in the germline V gene (reference sequence). The CDR3 loop spans 15 amino acids. V lost 4 bases and J lost 1; bases outside the gene matches: 6. The CDR3 sequence: CASSSGQGVSYEQYF. The DNA of the CDR3 is TGTGCCAGCAGTTCCGGACAGGGTGTGTCCTACGAGCAGTACTTC.

The rearrangement uses TRBV6-5 and TRBJ1-1; TRBD1 aligns across 9 bases. The CDR3 has 15 residues. Looked up from germline, CDR1 is MNHEY and CDR2 is SVGAGI. V gave up 0 bases and J gave up 8 bases; unmatched junction bases: 7. CDR3 sequence reads: CASSYSVGTGTEAFF. CDR3 bases: TGTGCCAGCAGTTACTCCGTGGGGACAGGGACAGAAGCTTTCTTT.

CDR3 amino acids: CASRPGTSGNNEQFF. CDR3 nucleotide sequence: TGTGCCAGCAGACCCGGGACTAGCGGGAACAATGAGCAGTTCTTC. The chain employs TRBV6-6 and TRBJ2-1; 13 nucleotides align to TRBD2. Germline V gene sequence: CDR1 MNHNY, CDR2 SVGAGI (reference sequence). The CDR3 sequence is 15 residues long. The V segment lost 6 bases and the J segment 5 bases; nucleotides outside the gene matches: 4.

The chain joins TRBV5-1 to TRBJ2-1, with 8 bases identical to TRBD2. V shed 0 bases and J 0 bases; nucleotides not matched to a gene: 11. Germline V gene lookup returns CDR1 SGHRS and CDR2 YFSETQ. The CDR3 spans 19 residues. CDR3 coding DNA: TGCGCCAGCAGCTTGGGCAATCCGGGACTAGGCTTCTCCTACAATGAGCAGTTCTTC. Protein: CASSLGNPGLGFSYNEQFF.

This chain connects TRBV19 to TRBJ1-4; D unresolved. V lost 5 bases, J lost 4 bases, and 5 bases lay in between. The CDR3 length is 12 residues. CDR1 and CDR2 from the germline V gene are LNHDA and SQIVND (reference sequence). The CDR3 reads CASSVSNEKLFF. CDR3 nucleotide sequence: TGTGCCAGTAGTGTCAGTAATGAAAAACTGTTTTTT.

The chain couples TRBV7-2 to TRBJ2-1; 13 positions match TRBD2. J gave up 10 bases and V 1 base, and 7 bases lay outside the gene matches. Looked up from germline, CDR1 is SGHTA and CDR2 is FQGNSA. This CDR3 region has 16 residues. CDR3 nucleotides: TGTGCCAGCAGCTTAGTCGGGACTAGCGGGATCGAAGAGCAGTTCTTC. Amino acid sequence: CASSLVGTSGIEEQFF. Filled out from reference TRBV7-2 and TRBJ2-1, the complete variable domain reads GAGVSQSPSNKVTEKGKDVELRCDPISGHTALYWYRQSLGQGLEFLIYFQGNSAPDKSGLPSDRFSAERTGGSVSTLTIQRTQQEDSAVYLCASSLVGTSGIEEQFFGPGTRLTVL.

The V and J genes are TRBV27 and TRBJ2-3, with a possible D match to TRBD2 (5 bases). Germline-derived CDR1 and CDR2 are MNHEY and SMNVEV (reference sequence). With 6 bases removed from V and 2 bases from J, the gap between germline ends came to 12 bases. The CDR3 sequence is 14 residues long. This chain's CDR3 is CASRFNGDTDTQYF. In DNA, the CDR3 is TGTGCCAGCAGATTCAACGGGGACACAGATACGCAGTATTTT.

The chain uses TRBV7-2 and TRBJ1-2, with TRBD1 matching over 7 bases. V gave up 8 bases and J gave up 5 bases; unmatched junction bases: 8. CDR1 and CDR2 (germline): SGHTA, FQGNSA. The CDR3 length is 13 residues. CDR3 sequence reads: CASGAGQDYGYTF. CDR3 in DNA: TGTGCCAGCGGTGCCGGACAGGATTATGGCTACACCTTC.

This sequence joins TRBV27 and TRBJ2-1; 7 bases are a match to TRBD1. The CDR3 extends over 17 amino acids. Unmatched junction bases numbered 8, after V lost 3 bases and J lost 0 bases. Germline loops: CDR1 MNHEY, CDR2 SMNVEV (reference sequence). The CDR3 DNA reads as TGTGCCAGCAGTTTCTTGGACAGGCCGAGCTCCTACAATGAGCAGTTCTTC. Translation gives CASSFLDRPSSYNEQFF.

The V gene is TRBV5-1, the J gene TRBJ2-2; D is ambiguous. The V and J ends lost 6 bases and 0 bases respectively, with 9 bases between them. CDR3 length: 14 residues. The germline V gene has CDR1 SGHRS and CDR2 YFSETQ. CDR3 sequence reads: CASNWQTNTGELFF. CDR3 DNA sequence: TGCGCCAGCAATTGGCAGACGAACACCGGGGAGCTGTTTTTT.

The genes are TRBV5-4 and TRBJ2-1; 15 positions agree with TRBD2. Germline assignment: CDR1 SGHNT and CDR2 YYREEE (reference sequence). The V segment lost 5 bases and the J segment 9 bases; nucleotides outside the gene matches: 9. The CDR3 loop spans 16 amino acids. The CDR3: CASRSGLAGGGGEQFF. Written as DNA, the CDR3 is TGTGCCAGCAGATCCGGACTAGCGGGAGGGGGGGGTGAGCAGTTCTTC.

Only one count was recorded for this clone. The chain uses TRBV25-1 and TRBJ1-1; 7 bases are a match to TRBD1. The germline V gene has CDR1 MGHDK and CDR2 SYGVNS. The V and J ends lost 1 base and 6 bases, in that order; junction bases with no gene match: 8. There are 15 residues in the CDR3. CDR3 residues: CASSEFKGANSEAFF. Written as DNA, the CDR3 is TGTGCCAGCAGTGAATTTAAGGGGGCGAATTCTGAAGCTTTCTTT.

This chain's CDR3 is CASRQTGLYGYTF. The CDR3 bases are TGTGCCAGCAGGCAGACAGGGCTATATGGCTACACCTTC. The genes are TRBV28 and TRBJ1-2; 7 nucleotides line up with TRBD1. CDR3 length: 13 residues. Germline CDR1 reads MDHEN; CDR2 reads SYDVKM. The trim removed 6 bases at V and 5 bases at J, leaving 6 bases unmatched.

The V call is TRBV15, the J call TRBJ2-7; maybe TRBD1 (5 bases). Per germline, CDR1 LNHNV and CDR2 YYDKDF (reference sequence). Trimming took off 5 bases at V and 5 bases at J, with 13 bases between the two ends. The CDR3 extends over 13 amino acids. CDR3 coding DNA: TGTGCCACCAGCCAGCCAGGGTCCCACGAGCAGTACTTC. Protein product: CATSQPGSHEQYF. The complete variable domain, with remaining parts taken from reference TRBV15 and TRBJ2-7, reads DAMVIQNPRYQVTQFGKPVTLSCSQTLNHNVMYWYQQKSSQAPKLLFHYYDKDFNNEADTPDNFQSRRPNTSFCFLDIRSPGLGDTAMYLCATSQPGSHEQYFGPGTRLTVT.

The genes are TRBV25-1 and TRBJ1-4; D not certain. The V and J ends lost 6 bases and 0 bases respectively, with 8 bases between them. CDR1 is MGHDK and CDR2 is SYGVNS in the germline V gene. The CDR3 runs to 14 residues. CDR3 nucleotides: TGTGCCAGCAGCCAAGCTGCAACTAATGAAAAACTGTTTTTT. As protein: CASSQAATNEKLFF.

The J gene is TRBJ2-3, the V gene TRBV6-6, with a possible D match to TRBD1 (5 bases). CDR3 length: 16 amino acids. Germline values: CDR1 MNHNY, CDR2 SVGAGI (reference sequence). The V end was cut by 7 bases, the J end by 0 bases, with 17 bases between. The DNA for the CDR3 is TGTGCCAGCAATATCCAAGGGGCGTCTAGCACAGATACGCAGTATTTT. Translated: CASNIQGASSTDTQYF.

The rearrangement links TRBV2 to TRBJ1-2; 8 positions match TRBD1. CDR3 size: 13 residues. V lost 11 bases and J lost 6; bases outside the gene matches: 11. Germline CDR1 SNHLY, CDR2 FYNNEI. DNA for the CDR3: TGTGCCTCCTGGGACAGGTCTACAAATGGCTACACCTTC. Protein product: CASWDRSTNGYTF.

The CDR3 DNA is TGTGCCAGCCAAAGTCCCGGGAACGAGCAGTACTTC. Amino acids: CASQSPGNEQYF. J is TRBJ2-7 and V is TRBV2; D may be TRBD2 (5 bases). The CDR3 has 12 amino acids. The germline V and J ends were trimmed by 8 bases and 5 bases, with 13 bases remaining between them. Germline V lookup: CDR1 SNHLY, CDR2 FYNNEI.

The rearrangement uses TRBV5-1 and TRBJ1-2; 7 nucleotides match TRBD1. The germline V gene has CDR1 SGHRS and CDR2 YFSETQ. J lost 5 bases, V lost 0 bases, and 1 base had no gene match. The CDR3 sequence is 13 residues long. The DNA of the CDR3 is TGCGCCAGCAGCTTGGGGACAGGTTATGGCTACACCTTC. It codes for CASSLGTGYGYTF.

The V call is TRBV9, the J call TRBJ2-1, with D perhaps TRBD2 (5 bases). V was shortened by 3 bases and J by 6 bases, with 10 bases between the two germline ends. CDR3 length: 13 residues. Germline V gene sequence: CDR1 SGDLS, CDR2 YYNGEE. In DNA form, the CDR3 reads TGTGCCAGCAGCGCCGAGGGTCCCAATGAGCAGTTCTTC. It translates to CASSAEGPNEQFF. Supplemented by reference TRBV9 and TRBJ2-1, the full variable domain reads DSGVTQTPKHLITATGQRVTLRCSPRSGDLSVYWYQQSLDQGLQFLIQYYNGEERAKGNILERFSAQQFPDLHSELNLSSLELGDSALYFCASSAEGPNEQFFGPGTRLTVL.

This chain connects TRBV2 to TRBJ2-5, with 14 bases that match TRBD2. Germline V gene lookup returns CDR1 SNHLY and CDR2 FYNNEI. V shed 0 bases and J 1 base; nucleotides not matched to a gene: 10. This CDR3 has 20 amino acids. The CDR3 DNA reads TGTGCCAGCAGTGAAGCGCTTCCCGGGACTAGCGGGAGAGGCCAAGAGACCCAGTACTTC. It yields the protein CASSEALPGTSGRGQETQYF.

The chain recombines TRBV15 with TRBJ1-3, with D unresolved. The CDR3 contains 14 residues. Germline V gene lookup returns CDR1 LNHNV and CDR2 YYDKDF (reference sequence). Trimming cost V 1 base and J 0 bases, with 4 bases left between them. The CDR3 loop reads CATSRGGSGNTIYF. The CDR3 DNA reads TGTGCCACCAGCAGAGGCGGCTCTGGAAACACCATATATTTT.

The V and J genes are TRBV6-5 and TRBJ1-4; maybe TRBD1 (6 bases). Trimming took 2 bases from V and 4 from J, leaving 14 bases between them. CDR1 and CDR2 from the germline V gene are MNHEY and SVGAGI. The CDR3 covers 16 residues. CDR3 sequence reads: CASSYGFGTSNEKLFF. CDR3 DNA: TGTGCCAGCAGTTACGGGTTCGGGACAAGTAATGAAAAACTGTTTTTT.

J is TRBJ1-2 and V is TRBV9; D ambiguous. Trimming stripped 0 bases from V and 3 bases from J, with 9 bases between. This CDR3 has 14 residues. The germline gives CDR1 SGDLS, CDR2 YYNGEE. The DNA of the CDR3 is TGTGCCAGCAGCGTAGTCGACGCGGACTATGGCTACACCTTC. This sequence encodes CASSVVDADYGYTF.